This TCR beta chain is from a study of blood T cell repertoires in COVID-19. Overall study context: In each case, the material was cDNA or gDNA derived from T cells, B-cell-depleted T cells, or PBMCs.

The method was immunoSEQ multiplex PCR; TCRdb's version includes in-frame clones alone and lacks a portion of them. Altogether 200,000 to 300,000 clones are present, roughly 86% being singletons, with the ten largest covering 3.3%. The CDR3 contains 13 residues. Germline CDR1 and CDR2: MDHEN and SYDVKM. With 4 bases removed from V and 4 bases from J, the gap between germline ends came to 8 bases. Study members were between roughly 18 and 90 years old and lived in 20 to 30 US regions. Donors were grouped by their self-reported clinical history. Sequencing was carried out using PBMCs or T cells enriched from blood (not recorded which). The origin of this receptor is a woman between 35 and 50 years old with acute COVID-19. The V and J genes are TRBV28 and TRBJ1-5; tentatively, D is TRBD1 (5 bases). Written as DNA, the CDR3 is TGTGCCAGCAGTTACAGGCAAAATCAGCCCCAGCATTTT. Translation: CASSYRQNQPQHF.